The rows below give T cell receptor beta chains drawn from one sample of a study of T cell changes during pregnancy in multiple sclerosis. Some clones are missing from TCRdb's copy, which holds only in-frame ones; the method was immunoSEQ multiplex PCR. The sample records 45,000 to 65,000 clones, roughly 90% being singletons. This sample comprised CD4+ T cells from peripheral blood mononuclear cells, obtained after pregnancy. The receptor set was obtained from a female donor with multiple sclerosis, enrolled in a pregnancy study. Both conserved end residues are part of each CDR3. The order of the fields is clone size, V gene, J gene, D gene, CDR3 DNA, CDR3 protein. A D gene is named only where the DNA matches it firmly. Clone size is stated in some rows and not others, as once, few, many or a class when expanded.

clone size: .; V gene: TRBV6-5; J gene: TRBJ2-4; D gene: TRBD1; CDR3 DNA: TGTGCCAGCAGAAGCGACAGGGAAAACATTCAGTACTTC; CDR3 protein: CASRSDRENIQYF
clone size: .; V gene: TRBV6-6; J gene: TRBJ1-4; D gene: .; CDR3 DNA: TGTGCCAGCAGTTACGAGGCGGGTGGAAAACTGTTTTTT; CDR3 protein: CASSYEAGGKLFF
clone size: .; V gene: TRBV5-1; J gene: TRBJ2-3; D gene: TRBD2; CDR3 DNA: TGCGCCAGCAGCCCACGGACTAGCGGCACAGATACGCAGTATTTT; CDR3 protein: CASSPRTSGTDTQYF
clone size: once; V gene: TRBV11-2; J gene: TRBJ2-7; D gene: TRBD2; CDR3 DNA: TGTGCCAGCAGCCCCCTAGCGGGAACAGGAGGGCAGTACTTC; CDR3 protein: CASSPLAGTGGQYF
clone size: .; V gene: TRBV30; J gene: TRBJ1-4; D gene: .; CDR3 DNA: TGTGCCTGGAGTGCCGAGCATGGTACTAATGAAAAACTGTTTTTT; CDR3 protein: CAWSAEHGTNEKLFF
clone size: .; V gene: TRBV28; J gene: TRBJ2-7; D gene: .; CDR3 DNA: TGTGCCAGCCAGACCTCCGGGACATTCTACGGGCAGTACTTC; CDR3 protein: CASQTSGTFYGQYF
clone size: .; V gene: TRBV5-4; J gene: TRBJ2-7; D gene: TRBD2; CDR3 DNA: TGTGCCAGCAGCTTGGGTGGGACGGGGGGAGCCTACGAGCAGTACTTC; CDR3 protein: CASSLGGTGGAYEQYF
clone size: .; V gene: TRBV27; J gene: TRBJ2-3; D gene: TRBD1; CDR3 DNA: TGTGCCACCCGGGACAGGGGCACAGATACGCAGTATTTT; CDR3 protein: CATRDRGTDTQYF
clone size: once; V gene: TRBV11-2; J gene: TRBJ2-2; D gene: TRBD1; CDR3 DNA: TGTGCCAGCAGCCTGGACAGGGGGGTAACCGGGGAGCTGTTTTTT; CDR3 protein: CASSLDRGVTGELFF
clone size: .; V gene: TRBV9; J gene: TRBJ2-5; D gene: .; CDR3 DNA: TGTGCCAGCAGCGTAGGAGGCGGCCACCAAGAGACCCAGTACTTC; CDR3 protein: CASSVGGGHQETQYF
clone size: .; V gene: TRBV7-3; J gene: TRBJ2-1; D gene: .; CDR3 DNA: TGTGCCAGCAGCCCGCGGGGCACCAGCTCCTACAATGAGCAGTTCTTC; CDR3 protein: CASSPRGTSSYNEQFF